This entry features one TCR beta chain sequence. All recovered Cohort 3 donors got two negative PCRs, got clearance, or saw symptom resolution. The sample originates from a study of blood T cell repertoires in COVID-19. Clones were sequenced by immunoSEQ multiplex PCR, and TCRdb holds only the in-frame ones, with some missing. The sample consists of 150,000 to 180,000 clones, roughly 80% of them appearing once. The CDR3 totals 16 residues. The V gene end was trimmed by 0 bases and the J gene end by 3 bases; junction bases not matched to a gene: 5. Germline V gives CDR1 LGHNA, CDR2 YNFKEQ. Sequencing used PBMCs or T cells enriched from blood (not recorded which). This sequence originates from a man aged 50 to 59 who had recovered from COVID-19. The rearrangement joins TRBV4-2 to TRBJ2-3, with TRBD2 matching 8 bases. CDR3 sequence (DNA): TGTGCCAGCAGCCAAGAGGCAGCGGGGGTAACAGATACGCAGTATTTT. Translation gives CASSQEAAGVTDTQYF.